A selection of T cell receptor beta chains follows, all from one sample in a study of blood T cell repertoires in COVID-19. Assay used: immunoSEQ multiplex PCR; TCRdb lists only in-frame clones, some missing. The sample yields 130,000 to 150,000 clones, just under 85% seen once. Specimen: PBMCs or T cells enriched from blood (not recorded which). The receptors shown here come from a man between 50 and 59 years old who had recovered from COVID-19. CDR3s include the opening cysteine and the closing phenylalanine or tryptophan. Each record gives: clone size, J gene, V gene, D gene, CDR3 length, CDR3 DNA, CDR3 protein. D genes are given only for firm matches. Clone sizes are given selectively: once, few, many, or a class where the clone is expanded.

>-|TRBJ1-3|TRBV7-9|TRBD1|17
TGTGCCAGCGGCTACTACAGGGGTGAGAGCTCTGGAAACACCATATATTTT
CASGYYRGESSGNTIYF
>-|TRBJ1-2|TRBV5-8|-|14
TGTGCCAGCAGCCTACAACAGACGAACTATGGCTACACCTTC
CASSLQQTNYGYTF
>-|TRBJ1-2|TRBV27|-|15
TGTGCCAGCAGTTTAATCGCAGCGTCAGTCTATGGCTACACCTTC
CASSLIAASVYGYTF
>once|TRBJ2-3|TRBV25-1|TRBD1|15
TGTGCCAGCAGTAACGGACAGGGAAGCACAGATACGCAGTATTTT
CASSNGQGSTDTQYF
>-|TRBJ2-7|TRBV6-5|-|15
TGTGCCAGCAGAACTGGACAGACGAGCTCCTACGAGCAGTACTTC
CASRTGQTSSYEQYF
>-|TRBJ1-4|TRBV7-6|-|15
TGTGCCAGCAGCTTATCCGGGGGAACTAATGAAAAACTGTTTTTT
CASSLSGGTNEKLFF
>-|TRBJ1-2|TRBV28|-|12
TGTGCCAGCAGGGGCCGCAGGGATGGCTACACCTTC
CASRGRRDGYTF
>once|TRBJ2-7|TRBV6-8|TRBD2|15
TGTGCCAGCAGTACCCCGGGACTAGAGTCGTACGAGCAGTACTTC
CASSTPGLESYEQYF
>few|TRBJ2-2|TRBV5-4|TRBD2|15
TGTGCCAGCAGCCTGGGACTAGCGGACACCGGGGAGCTGTTTTTT
CASSLGLADTGELFF
>-|TRBJ2-7|TRBV5-1|-|13
TGCGCCAGCAGCTCGAGAGGGCCCTACGAGCAGTACTTC
CASSSRGPYEQYF
>-|TRBJ1-1|TRBV27|-|13
TGTGCCAGCAGTTTATTAGTAGACACTGAAGCTTTCTTT
CASSLLVDTEAFF
>-|TRBJ2-3|TRBV6-2/TRBV6-3|-|15
TGTGCCAGCAGTTACCCGGGGGGCGTAACGGATACGCAGTATTTT
CASSYPGGVTDTQYF
>-|TRBJ2-5|TRBV5-8|TRBD1|16
TGTGCCAGCAGCTTGGGTGACAGGGGTCGCATAGAGACCCAGTACTTC
CASSLGDRGRIETQYF
>-|TRBJ2-7|TRBV5-1|TRBD1|15
TGCGCCAGCAGCCCGGGACAGTTATCTGACTACGAGCAGTACTTC
CASSPGQLSDYEQYF
>-|TRBJ1-5|TRBV28|-|15
TGTGCCAGCAGTCCGACAGGTTCGAGCAATCAGCCCCAGCATTTT
CASSPTGSSNQPQHF
>-|TRBJ1-4|TRBV5-4|-|12
TGTGCCAGCAGCAATAATTATGAAAAACTGTTTTTT
CASSNNYEKLFF
>few|TRBJ1-5|TRBV28|-|16
TGTGCCAGCAGCAGATCCGGGACAAGGGACAATCAGCCCCAGCATTTT
CASSRSGTRDNQPQHF
>-|TRBJ2-7|TRBV12-3/TRBV12-4|-|13
TGTGCCAGCAGCCGCTCGACAGAGTACGAGCAGTACTTC
CASSRSTEYEQYF
>-|TRBJ1-5|TRBV30|-|11
TGTGCCTGGAGTAGAGGTCAGCCCCAGCATTTT
CAWSRGQPQHF
>-|TRBJ1-5|TRBV19|-|11
TGTGCCAGCAACCACGGAGGGCCCCAGCATTTT
CASNHGGPQHF
>once|TRBJ2-3|TRBV11-2|TRBD1|15
TGTGCCAGCAGCTCTACGGACAGGGGCACAGATACGCAGTATTTT
CASSSTDRGTDTQYF
>-|TRBJ1-4|TRBV2|TRBD1|17
TGTGCCAGCACCAAGGGGGACAGGGGGCTAACTAATGAAAAACTGTTTTTT
CASTKGDRGLTNEKLFF
>-|TRBJ1-1|TRBV5-6|TRBD1|16
TGTGCCAGCAGCTTGTTACAGGGGAACATGAACACTGAAGCTTTCTTT
CASSLLQGNMNTEAFF
>-|TRBJ2-1|TRBV7-8|-|14
TGTGCCAGCAGCCCGCCCAATGAGTACAATGAGCAGTTCTTC
CASSPPNEYNEQFF
>-|TRBJ2-3|TRBV28|-|18
TGTGCCAGCAGTTTACCTCCCCGGGGTCTGTTTGGCGCAGATACGCAGTATTTT
CASSLPPRGLFGADTQYF
>-|TRBJ2-1|TRBV11-3|-|20
TGTGCCAGCAGCCAGCTCCGGGTTCCGAGCGGACCAAGCTCCTACAATGAGCAGTTCTTC
CASSQLRVPSGPSSYNEQFF
>-|TRBJ2-5|TRBV7-2|-|13
TGTGCCAGCAGCAGCACTAGCCTAGAGACCCAGTACTTC
CASSSTSLETQYF
>once|TRBJ2-7|TRBV6-5|-|15
TGTGCCAGCAGTTACACCGGCGGAGGCTCCTACGAGCAGTACTTC
CASSYTGGGSYEQYF
>few|TRBJ1-5|TRBV6-5|-|12
TGTGCCAGCACTGTTAGCAATCAGCCCCAGCATTTT
CASTVSNQPQHF
>-|TRBJ1-1|TRBV7-2|TRBD1|14
TGTGCCAGCAACCCGACAGGGGCGCCTACTGAAGCTTTCTTT
CASNPTGAPTEAFF
>-|TRBJ2-1|TRBV28|-|15
TGTGCCAGCAGTCTCCCTGGAGGGGTGGCCAATGAGCAGTTCTTC
CASSLPGGVANEQFF
>few|TRBJ1-2|TRBV3-1/TRBV3-2|TRBD1|14
TGTGCCAGCAGCCTGGGACAGGGGAACTATGGCTACACCTTC
CASSLGQGNYGYTF
>-|TRBJ1-1|TRBV29-1|-|14
TGCAGCGCGGGGGTGGGGCAGGGTGGCACTGAAGCTTTCTTT
CSAGVGQGGTEAFF
>-|TRBJ2-5|TRBV7-2|-|15
TGTGCCAGCAGCTTAGGACTAGTGGGACAAGAGACCCAGTACTTC
CASSLGLVGQETQYF
>-|TRBJ1-2|TRBV20-1|-|11
TGCAGTGCTGAGACAGGCGGTGGCTACACCTTC
CSAETGGGYTF
>-|TRBJ2-4|TRBV10-1|-|15
TGCGCCAGCGGAAGACAGGAAGGTTCCAAAAACATTCAGTACTTC
CASGRQEGSKNIQYF
>-|TRBJ2-2|TRBV11-3|-|14
TGTGCCAGCAGCTTAGACACTTACACCGGGGAGCTGTTTTTT
CASSLDTYTGELFF
>-|TRBJ2-3|TRBV3-1/TRBV3-2|-|13
TGTGCCAGCAGCCAAGTTGAGACTACGGCGCAGTATTTT
CASSQVETTAQYF
>-|TRBJ2-5|TRBV7-2|-|15
TGTGCCAGCAGCCCCCTCGGCGGAGAATCCGAGACCCAGTACTTC
CASSPLGGESETQYF
>few|TRBJ1-1|TRBV5-1|TRBD1|15
TGCGCCAGCAGCACTGGACAGGGAAGGAACACTGAAGCTTTCTTT
CASSTGQGRNTEAFF
>-|TRBJ2-7|TRBV7-3|TRBD2|13
TGTGCCAGCAGCTTTACTAGCGGGGGCGAGCAGTACTTC
CASSFTSGGEQYF
>-|TRBJ2-3|TRBV29-1|-|13
TGCAGCGTTGTTGGGGGGGCAAAAGATACGCAGTATTTT
CSVVGGAKDTQYF
>medium-sized|TRBJ1-1|TRBV30|-|14
TGTGCCTGCCAAGGACAGACCATGAACACTGAAGCTTTCTTT
CACQGQTMNTEAFF
>-|TRBJ1-6|TRBV7-2|TRBD1|16
TGTGCCAGCAGCTTACCCCCAGGGGGCGCGAGATCACCCCTCCACTTT
CASSLPPGGARSPLHF
>-|TRBJ1-4|TRBV11-2|-|19
TGTGCCAGCAGCTTAGATCTTATGGGGGGAAGAGGCTCTAATGAAAAACTGTTTTTT
CASSLDLMGGRGSNEKLFF
>-|TRBJ2-5|TRBV11-1|-|14
TGTGCCAGCAGCTTAGGTAGCCACCAAGAGACCCAGTACTTC
CASSLGSHQETQYF
>-|TRBJ1-2|TRBV7-3|-|14
TGTGCCAGCAGCCCCAGACCTCGGGTAGGCGGCTACACCTTC
CASSPRPRVGGYTF
>-|TRBJ1-2|TRBV25-1|TRBD1|14
TGTGCCAGCAGTGTAGGGGGCGCGGGTGATGGCTACACCTTC
CASSVGGAGDGYTF
>-|TRBJ1-5|TRBV5-3|TRBD1|16
TGTGCCAGAAGGAGTGAAGTGTACAGGGGGGATCAGCCCCAGCATTTT
CARRSEVYRGDQPQHF
>-|TRBJ1-2|TRBV15|-|14
TGTGCCACCAGCGGAAGGACAGTTAACTATGGCTACACCTTC
CATSGRTVNYGYTF
>-|TRBJ2-7|TRBV5-4|-|12
TGTGCCAGCAGCTTTACAGGGTTCGAGCAGTACTTC
CASSFTGFEQYF
>-|TRBJ1-6|TRBV7-8|TRBD1|15
TGTGCCAGCAGCCCCCGGGACAGAGATAATTCACCCCTCCACTTT
CASSPRDRDNSPLHF
>-|TRBJ1-6|TRBV12-3/TRBV12-4|-|13
TGTGCCAGTTCCCTCCCTTATAATTCACCCCTCCACTTT
CASSLPYNSPLHF
>-|TRBJ1-4|TRBV19|-|15
TGTGCCAGTAGTATCCCTTCGGGAACTAATGAAAAACTGTTTTTT
CASSIPSGTNEKLFF
>once|TRBJ2-4|TRBV21-1|-|16
TGTGCCAGCAGCAAAGCGGGGGGTGACCCCGAAAACATTCAGTACTTC
CASSKAGGDPENIQYF
>-|TRBJ1-1|TRBV2|-|16
TGTGCCAGCACCCCGGGGGGGGGACGAATGAACACTGAAGCTTTCTTT
CASTPGGGRMNTEAFF
>-|TRBJ2-7|TRBV4-3|TRBD1|15
TGCGCCAGCAGCCAAGAGTTCAGGGGGCTCGACGAGCAGTACTTC
CASSQEFRGLDEQYF